This T cell receptor beta chain was sequenced during a study of cytomegalovirus exposure and HLA in healthy donors. Notes on the study in general: In a later analysis, compared with equally common non-associated chains, HLA-associated beta chains were more expanded. Specificity of three CMV-associated chains for CMV antigens was verified in vitro. A missense variant in DCLRE1C was later tied to TCR beta V- and J-gene trimming.

With respect to this clone: Its antigen is not known.

The PCR ran on 60 Vbeta and 13 Jbeta primers. The method was immunoSEQ multiplex PCR; TCRdb's version includes in-frame clones alone and lacks a portion of them. The repertoire shows roughly 80,000 clones; the top ten hold 4.5% to 6.5%. Germline V gene sequence: CDR1 MNHEY, CDR2 SMNVEV (reference sequence). The CDR3 is 13 residues long. V trimming: 8 bases; J trimming: 4 bases; junction bases outside the gene matches: 5. Healthy people donating bone marrow made up the donors. The receptor was derived from a girl aged 5-17 years in good health and CMV-seropositive. The rearrangement links TRBV27 to TRBJ1-5; 7 positions match TRBD1. The sequencing sample was made of PBMCs. In nucleotides, the CDR3 is TGTGCCAGCCGGGACAGCAGTAATCAGCCCCAGCATTTT. Encoded protein: CASRDSSNQPQHF.